This TCR beta chain was captured in a study of PD-1 blockade in classical Hodgkin lymphoma. As for this clone: Its antigen is currently unknown.

Sequencing used immunoSEQ multiplex PCR; TCRdb keeps in-frame clones, though not all of them. The table has approximately 6,400 clones, roughly four fifths seen once. Every patient had relapsed following autologous stem cell transplantation, and cohorts differed in brentuximab vedotin exposure. Points from the study as a whole: Compared with healthy donors, newly diagnosed patients reportedly showed lower baseline TCR diversity.

This CDR3 region has 13 residues. Germline lookup yields CDR1 SEHNR and CDR2 FQNEAQ (reference sequence). Losses at the gene ends were 5 bases for V and 5 bases for J; bases not matched to a gene: 4. Sequenced material: peripheral blood mononuclear cells (PBMCs), taken before the second cycle of nivolumab. V usage is TRBV7-9 and J usage is TRBJ2-5, with TRBD1 matching 8 bases. The sequence came from a human donor with classical Hodgkin lymphoma. CDR3 loop: CASSRTGLETQYF. The CDR3 nucleotides read TGTGCCAGCAGCCGGACAGGGTTGGAGACCCAGTACTTC.